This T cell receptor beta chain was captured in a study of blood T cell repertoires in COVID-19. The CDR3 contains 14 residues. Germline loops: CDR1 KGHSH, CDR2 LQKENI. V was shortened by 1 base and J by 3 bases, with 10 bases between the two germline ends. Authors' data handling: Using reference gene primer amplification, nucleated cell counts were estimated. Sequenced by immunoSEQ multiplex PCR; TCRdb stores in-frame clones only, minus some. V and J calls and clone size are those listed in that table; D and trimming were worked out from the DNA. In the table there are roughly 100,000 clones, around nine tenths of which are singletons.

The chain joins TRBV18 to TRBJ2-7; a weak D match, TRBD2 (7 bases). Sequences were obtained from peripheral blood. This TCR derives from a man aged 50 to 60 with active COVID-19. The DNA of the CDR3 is TGTGCCAGCTCACCACAGGGAGGGGGCTACGAGCAGTACTTC. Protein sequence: CASSPQGGGYEQYF.